The present entry profiles one TCR beta chain with its context. Method: immunoSEQ multiplex PCR; TCRdb's copy keeps in-frame clones and lacks some. The table has 180,000 or so clones, 90% to 95% seen once. This sample was included in a study of control samples from healthy donors and cancer patients. The receptor was isolated from a woman younger than 45 in good health. Material: blood.

CDR3 sequence reads: CAWSGPGQVSSYEQYF. Here the CDR3 DNA reads TGTGCCTGGAGTGGACCCGGACAGGTTAGCTCCTACGAGCAGTACTTC. This chain links TRBV30 with TRBJ2-7; 7 bases match TRBD1. CDR3 size: 16 residues. Germline trimming cut 1 base from V and 0 bases from J; bases unmatched to any gene: 9. The V gene's germline CDR1 is GTSNPN and CDR2 SVGIG (reference sequence). Full variable domain (remainder filled in from reference TRBV30 and TRBJ2-7): SQTIHQWPATLVQPVGSPLSLECTVEGTSNPNLYWYRQAAGRGLQLLFYSVGIGQISSEVPQNLSASRPQDRQFILSSKKLLLSDSGFYLCAWSGPGQVSSYEQYFGPGTRLTVT.